This TCR beta chain is from a study of long-term antiretroviral therapy in people with HIV. Study-level results: Blood dating 2004 to 2017 may reflect older ART regimens. When set beside controls, HIV repertoires had CDR3 length ranges that were narrower.

Sequencing relied on immunoSEQ assay v3.0, run at survey level. TCRdb's copy holds only in-frame clones and misses some; the assay was immunoSEQ multiplex PCR. Of 35,000 to 50,000 clones listed, roughly 86% are singletons. This CDR3 has 14 amino acids. The trim removed 6 bases at V and 4 bases at J, leaving 8 bases unmatched. Germline V gene sequence: CDR1 MNHEY, CDR2 SMNVEV (reference sequence). A note on this clone: Its specificity is not known.

This receptor was identified in a woman between 45 and 65 years old with HIV. Source: unsorted PBMCs, taken 0.1 years before starting antiretroviral therapy. The chain carries TRBV27 and TRBJ1-2; TRBD1 agrees at 7 bases. CDR3 region: CASSQGGQSYGYTF. In DNA, the CDR3 is TGTGCCAGCAGCCAAGGGGGACAGTCCTATGGCTACACCTTC.